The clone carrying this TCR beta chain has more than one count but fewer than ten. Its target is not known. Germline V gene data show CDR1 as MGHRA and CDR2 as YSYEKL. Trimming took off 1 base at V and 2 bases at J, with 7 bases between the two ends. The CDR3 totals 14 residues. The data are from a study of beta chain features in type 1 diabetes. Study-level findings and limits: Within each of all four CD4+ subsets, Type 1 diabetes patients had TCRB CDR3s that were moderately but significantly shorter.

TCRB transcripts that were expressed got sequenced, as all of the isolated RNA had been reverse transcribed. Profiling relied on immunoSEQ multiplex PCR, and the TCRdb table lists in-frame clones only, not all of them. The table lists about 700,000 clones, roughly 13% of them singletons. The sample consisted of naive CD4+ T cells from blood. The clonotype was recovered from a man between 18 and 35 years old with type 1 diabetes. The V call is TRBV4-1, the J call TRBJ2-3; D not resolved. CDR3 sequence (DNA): TGCGCCAGCAGCCAAGTGGGGATCACAGATACGCAGTATTTT. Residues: CASSQVGITDTQYF.